This T cell receptor (beta chain) appears in the sequencing data of a study of blood T cell repertoires in COVID-19. Study summary: Material from acute and convalescent COVID-19 was sourced from the United States, Italy and Spain. T cells, B-cell-depleted T cells, or PBMCs supplied cDNA or gDNA.

Source study methods: Counts of nucleated cells, estimated from reference gene primer amplification, were obtained. Profiling relied on immunoSEQ multiplex PCR, and the TCRdb table lists in-frame clones only, not all of them. D and trimming were read from the DNA, whereas the V and J calls and clone size are those reported in that table. The table includes about 150,000 clones, around 83% detected once. Seattle's enrolled individuals joined amid active infection and were then monitored longitudinally. Comment on this clone: A read error may account for a junction end that differs from germline.

In germline, CDR1 is SSHAT, CDR2 FNYEAQ (reference sequence). The CDR3 extends over 13 amino acids. V usage is TRBV7-7 and J usage is TRBJ2-1, with D possibly matching TRBD2 (6 bases). Sequencing was carried out using peripheral blood. This clonotype was sampled from a woman in her fifties or sixties with COVID-19, enrolled during active disease. The CDR3 sequence: CASSPDRGNEQFF. CDR3 sequence (DNA): TGTGCTAGCAGCCCAGACCGGGGGAATGAGCAGTTCTTC.